This T cell receptor (beta chain) emerged from a study of T-cell memory formation after mild COVID-19. At the level of the study: There were largely donor-specific TCR clusters. General study findings and limits: Whether day 37 second-wave clones are SARS-CoV-2-specific was not confirmed. Shrinking CD4+ clones were chiefly CM and EM; CD8+ ones were chiefly EMRA.

Concerning this clonotype: What it binds is unknown.

From 5'RACE with constant-segment primers came TCR alpha and TCR beta cDNA libraries that carried sample barcodes and UMIs. Via MiXCR, TCRdb re-called the 5' RACE reads, giving one row per CDR3 protein. The repertoire holds about 170,000 distinct CDR3 sequences, with roughly 13% as singletons. Trimming took off 6 bases at V and 6 bases at J, with 14 bases between the two ends. The CDR3 has 13 amino acids. The germline V gene has CDR1 MDHEN and CDR2 SYDVKM. The specimen sequenced was PBMCs or a T cell subset sorted from them (not recorded which). This chain links TRBV28 with TRBJ1-1; D is possibly TRBD1 (6 bases). This TCR derives from a man younger than 35 who had mild COVID-19 (a few samples of this study predate the infection). Cell type and time point are not known. DNA for the CDR3: TGTGCCAGCAGCCCTTACAGGGATTCTGAAGCTTTCTTT. It codes for CASSPYRDSEAFF.